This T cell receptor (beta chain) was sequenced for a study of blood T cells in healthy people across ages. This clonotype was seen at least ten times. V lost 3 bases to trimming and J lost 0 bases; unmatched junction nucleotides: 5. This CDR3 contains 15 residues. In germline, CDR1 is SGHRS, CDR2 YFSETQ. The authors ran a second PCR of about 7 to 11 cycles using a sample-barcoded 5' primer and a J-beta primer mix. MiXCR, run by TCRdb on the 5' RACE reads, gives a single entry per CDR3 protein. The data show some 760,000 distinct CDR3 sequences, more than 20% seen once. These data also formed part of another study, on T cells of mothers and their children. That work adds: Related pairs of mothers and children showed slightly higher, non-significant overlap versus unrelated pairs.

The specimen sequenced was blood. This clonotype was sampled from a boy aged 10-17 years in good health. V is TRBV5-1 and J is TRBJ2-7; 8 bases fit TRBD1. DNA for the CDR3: TGCGCCAGCAGCTACTACAGGGGGAGCTCCTACGAGCAGTACTTC. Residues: CASSYYRGSSYEQYF. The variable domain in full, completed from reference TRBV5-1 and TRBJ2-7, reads KAGVTQTPRYLIKTRGQQVTLSCSPISGHRSVSWYQQTPGQGLQFLFEYFSETQRNKGNFPGRFSGRQFSNSRSEMNVSTLELGDSALYLCASSYYRGSSYEQYFGPGTRLTVT.